This T cell receptor beta chain emerged from a study of T cells in Graves' hyperthyroidism and ophthalmopathy. The CDR3 is 14 amino acids. Germline V lookup: CDR1 KGHSH, CDR2 LQKENI. Deletions cut 2 bases from V and 5 bases from J, with 12 bases between. There are many counts of this clonotype. The TCR beta CDR3 regions underwent amplification using RNA transcripts as the source. HTBI primers drove first-round RT-PCR of the TCR CDR3. TCRdb re-analysed the multiplex PCR reads in MiXCR, keeping a single row per CDR3 protein. The table has more than 500,000 distinct CDR3 sequences, under 15% seen once. Sequences were obtained from blood. The receptor comes from a middle-aged woman with Graves' ophthalmopathy. This sequence joins TRBV18 and TRBJ2-5, with D perhaps TRBD2 (6 bases). The CDR3 is CASSPTSAGETQYF. The CDR3 region has the DNA TGTGCCAGCTCACCAACGTCGGCGGGGGAGACCCAGTACTTC.